The source of this T cell receptor (beta chain) is a study of naive and memory T cell subsets. Four subsets defined by CD45RA and CD27 were sorted after CD3, CD4, CD8 and live/dead staining. Per germline, CDR1 MGHRA and CDR2 YSYEKL. The CDR3 length is 13 residues. The J segment lost 6 bases and the V segment lost 4 bases, leaving 2 bases of the junction unmatched. The beta constant-region primer was an equimolar mix of two oligonucleotides covering TRBC1 and TRBC2. The ligated cDNA underwent four PCR rounds using SP2 and nested alpha and beta constant-region primers. One entry per CDR3 protein results from TCRdb running MiXCR on the UMI-ligation and nested PCR reads. The sample records tens of thousands of distinct CDR3 sequences, 9% being singletons. This clonotype was detected many times.

This TCR came from a human donor in good health. The sample consisted of naive CD8+ T cells from blood. This chain links TRBV4-1 with TRBJ2-7, with TRBD1 identical over 11 bases. The CDR3 DNA follows: TGCGCCAGCAGCCGGGACAGGGGGGCCGAGCAGTACTTC. Encoded protein: CASSRDRGAEQYF.